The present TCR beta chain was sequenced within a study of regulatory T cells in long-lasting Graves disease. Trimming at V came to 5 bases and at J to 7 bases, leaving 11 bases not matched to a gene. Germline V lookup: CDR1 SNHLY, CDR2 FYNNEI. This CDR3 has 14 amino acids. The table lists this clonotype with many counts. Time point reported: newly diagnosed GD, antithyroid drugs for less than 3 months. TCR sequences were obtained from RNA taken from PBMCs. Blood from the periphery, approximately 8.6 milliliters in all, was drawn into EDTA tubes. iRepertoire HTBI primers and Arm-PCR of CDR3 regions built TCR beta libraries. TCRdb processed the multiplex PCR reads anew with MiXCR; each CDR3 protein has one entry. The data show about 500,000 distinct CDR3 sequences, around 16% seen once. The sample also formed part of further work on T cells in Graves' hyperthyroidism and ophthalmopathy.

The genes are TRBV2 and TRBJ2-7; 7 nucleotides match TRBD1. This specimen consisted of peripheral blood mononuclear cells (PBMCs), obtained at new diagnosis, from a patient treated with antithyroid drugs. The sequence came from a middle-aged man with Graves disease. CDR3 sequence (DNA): TGTGCCAGCAGTTCGAACAGGGGATTGGGGGAGCAGTACTTC. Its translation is CASSSNRGLGEQYF.